This passage covers 19 T cell receptor beta chains from one sample sequenced in a study of metastatic and nonmetastatic thyroid tumors. Thyroid surgery took place with no prior treatment in any patient. TCRdb re-called the PCR reads through MiXCR. The sample lists 25,000 to 35,000 clones, 15% to 20% occurring once. What was sequenced was blood. Every receptor here comes from a female donor with papillary thyroid cancer or a benign thyroid nodule (not recorded which). Some clones in this sample may be carry-over from other donors' samples.

The sample holds many counts of this clone. This sequence joins TRBV30 and TRBJ1-6; 7 nucleotides agree with TRBD1. V shed 4 bases and J 7 bases; nucleotides not matched to a gene: 4. There are 13 residues in the CDR3. Germline V gene sequence: CDR1 GTSNPN, CDR2 SVGIG (reference sequence). The CDR3 DNA sequence: TGTGCCTGGACGGGACAGCCGAATTCACCCCTCCACTTT. It codes for CAWTGQPNSPLHF.

The chain recombines TRBV12-3 or TRBV12-4 with TRBJ1-1; D may be TRBD1 (5 bases). Trimming stripped 9 bases from V and 4 bases from J, with 21 bases between. There are 15 residues in the CDR3. The CDR3 DNA sequence: TGTGCCAGTTCGCCTGTCGGGGGTATCCTCACTGAAGCTTTCTTT. It codes for CASSPVGGILTEAFF.

The chain recombines TRBV25-1 with TRBJ2-6; D might be TRBD1 (6 bases). V lost 1 base and J 8 bases, leaving 21 bases between the germline ends. The CDR3 extends over 18 amino acids. CDR1 and CDR2 (germline): MGHDK, SYGVNS. CDR3 loop: CASSESPGRSRGSNVLTF. CDR3 nucleotides: TGTGCCAGCAGTGAATCTCCAGGCCGATCGAGGGGGTCCAACGTCCTGACTTTC.

This clone is termed medium-sized. The rearrangement links TRBV12-3 or TRBV12-4 to TRBJ1-1; tentatively, D is TRBD1 (5 bases). This CDR3 contains 13 residues. V was shortened by 1 base and J by 3 bases, with 6 bases between the two germline ends. Here the CDR3 reads CASSLGGDTEAFF. CDR3 nucleotide sequence: TGTGCCAGCAGTTTAGGAGGGGACACTGAAGCTTTCTTT.

A remark on this clone: Lacking the conserved final phenylalanine or tryptophan, this CDR3 likely reflects a read error. No DNA is shown, since the ends of the CDR3 on it are uncertain; the CDR3 is the one TCRdb lists. This chain uses TRBV5-1 with TRBJ2-6; the table's D gene call, TRBD1, was not cross checked with the DNA. CDR1 and CDR2 from the germline V gene are SGHRS and YFSETQ. The CDR3 is made up of 8 amino acids, end residues included. CDR3 residues: CASSPGTI.

This clone was detected ten times or more. One end of the junction is discordant with germline, which a read error may explain. The chain uses TRBV6-1 and TRBJ1-5; unclear D gene. Germline lookup yields CDR1 MNHNS and CDR2 SASEGT. The CDR3 sequence is 14 residues long. Written as DNA, the CDR3 is TGTGCCGGCAGTGAAGCGACGGGTATCCAGCCCCAGCATTTT. Its translation is CAGSEATGIQPQHF.

Only a few counts were recorded for this clone. This sequence joins TRBV24-1 and TRBJ2-3, with D unresolved. The germline gives CDR1 KGHDR, CDR2 SFDVKD. The CDR3 is made up of 14 amino acids. With 2 bases removed from V and 3 bases from J, the gap between germline ends came to 8 bases. CDR3 region: CATSDSKRTDTQYF. The DNA of the CDR3 is TGTGCCACCAGTGATTCGAAACGGACAGATACGCAGTATTTT.

This clone was detected ten times or more. The CDR3 sequence is CASSLGGSDYGYTF. CDR3 nucleotides: TGTGCCAGCAGCTTAGGAGGGTCTGACTATGGCTACACCTTC. This chain connects TRBV7-9 to TRBJ1-2; D gene uncertain. The CDR3 is made up of 14 amino acids. V was clipped by 1 base and J by 3 bases, with 9 bases between them. Germline CDR1 is SEHNR and CDR2 is FQNEAQ (reference sequence).

The CDR3 loop reads CSAKVSCWETQYF. In DNA form, the CDR3 reads TGCAGTGCTAAAGTGAGTTGTTGGGAGACCCAGTACTTC. This chain links TRBV20-1 with TRBJ2-5; D gene unclear. V gave up 4 bases and J gave up 5 bases, with 14 bases separating them. CDR1 and CDR2 (germline): DFQATT, SNEGSKA (reference sequence). The CDR3 loop spans 13 amino acids.

This clone was seen at least ten times. The chain recombines TRBV28 with TRBJ2-1; TRBD2 agrees at 9 bases. The V gene end was trimmed by 3 bases and the J gene end by 4 bases; junction bases not matched to a gene: 4. Germline values: CDR1 MDHEN, CDR2 SYDVKM. CDR3 length: 15 amino acids. CDR3 protein: CASSLEAGGYNEQFF. As DNA, the CDR3 is TGTGCCAGCAGTTTGGAAGCGGGGGGTTACAATGAGCAGTTCTTC.

This clone was found a few times. Just one base apart from a much larger clone, this may be a read error. This chain connects TRBV6-1 to TRBJ1-1, with a weak D call TRBD1 (5 bases). The CDR3 extends over 13 amino acids. Germline values: CDR1 MNHNS, CDR2 SASEGT. The ends were cut back, 11 bases at V and 5 bases at J, with 18 bases in the middle. The CDR3 nucleotides are TGTGCCTGCACCCAGGGTGTGGGAACTGAAGCTTTCTTT. Amino acid sequence: CACTQGVGTEAFF.

This clone was found many times. V is TRBV10-1 and J is TRBJ1-6; 11 nucleotides line up with TRBD1. Trimming cost V 1 base and J 0 bases; bases outside gene matches: 5. The length of the CDR3 is 19 residues. Germline assignment: CDR1 WNHNN and CDR2 SYGVQD (reference sequence). CDR3 DNA: TGCGCCAGCAGTGAGTGCGGGACAGGGGGGAGCTCCTATAATTCACCCCTCCACTTT. Translating it yields CASSECGTGGSSYNSPLHF.

This clone was picked up a small number of times. The chain uses TRBV6-1 and TRBJ2-2; 11 nucleotides agree with TRBD2. CDR1 and CDR2 from the germline V gene are MNHNS and SASEGT. CDR3 length: 15 residues. Trimming took 2 bases from V and 4 from J; bases not matched to a gene: 0. The CDR3 is CASSELAGGTGELFF. DNA for the CDR3: TGTGCCAGCAGTGAACTAGCGGGGGGCACCGGGGAGCTGTTTTTT.

This clone was observed many times. V is TRBV20-1 and J is TRBJ2-1; possible D gene TRBD1, 6 bases. V gave up 6 bases and J gave up 4 bases, with 25 bases separating them. The CDR3 contains 17 residues. In germline, CDR1 is DFQATT, CDR2 SNEGSKA (reference sequence). This chain's CDR3 is CSARSQLRGMGYNEQFF. The DNA for the CDR3 is TGCAGTGCCAGATCCCAACTTAGGGGGATGGGGTACAATGAGCAGTTCTTC.

This chain connects TRBV7-9 to TRBJ1-2; unclear D gene. This CDR3 is built from 15 residues. Germline CDR1 and CDR2: SEHNR and FQNEAQ (reference sequence). V lost 2 bases and J lost 4, with 14 bases in between. The CDR3 DNA reads TGTGCCAGCAGCTTAAACATCGAGACCTCCTATGGCTACACCTTC. Its translation: CASSLNIETSYGYTF.

There are many counts of this clone. The gene calls are TRBV4-1 and TRBJ1-1; 10 bases are a match to TRBD1. V lost 4 bases, J lost 11 bases, and 13 bases stayed unmatched. Germline lookup yields CDR1 MGHRA and CDR2 YSYEKL. This CDR3 has 15 amino acids. The CDR3 sequence: CASSRSSDRGLWAFF. DNA for the CDR3: TGCGCCAGCAGCCGATCCTCGGACAGGGGGTTGTGGGCTTTCTTT.

At least ten counts were recorded for this clone. The chain combines TRBV5-1 with TRBJ2-5; D tentatively reads TRBD1 or TRBD2 (5 bases each). V shed 0 bases and J shed 4 bases, with 10 bases lying between them. Germline V gene data show CDR1 as SGHRS and CDR2 as YFSETQ. The CDR3 runs to 14 residues. The CDR3 reads CASSLVPGTETQYF. DNA of the CDR3: TGCGCCAGCAGCTTGGTTCCAGGGACAGAGACCCAGTACTTC.

This clone was counted once. It may be a read error: a sequence one base away is much more abundant. The CDR3 DNA sequence: TGCGCCAGCAGCCAAGGGTGTCACTACGAGCAGTACTTC. It is translated as CASSQGCHYEQYF. V usage is TRBV4-1 and J usage is TRBJ2-7; D remains unclear. Trimming cost V 1 base and J 3 bases, with 7 bases left between them. CDR1 is MGHRA and CDR2 is YSYEKL in the germline V gene. There are 13 residues in the CDR3.

This clone was seen repeatedly, ten times or more. The same CDR3 arises from other DNA sequences in this sample as well. The rearrangement uses TRBV28 and TRBJ1-2; 9 bases align to TRBD1. Germline loops: CDR1 MDHEN, CDR2 SYDVKM. V gave up 7 bases and J gave up 2 bases; unmatched junction bases: 14. The CDR3 spans 17 residues. CDR3 sequence reads: CASNSPGTGFTNYGYTF. Here the CDR3 DNA reads TGTGCCAGCAATTCCCCCGGGACAGGGTTCACGAACTATGGCTACACCTTC.